The T cell receptor (beta chain) described here comes from a study of neurological immune-mediated disorders. 2 million PBMCs stored at -80 C were the source of the unsorted libraries. Trimming took 3 bases from V and 1 from J, leaving 12 bases between them. Germline lookup yields CDR1 DFQATT and CDR2 SNEGSKA (reference sequence). This CDR3 has 15 amino acids. Regarding the study as a whole: Whereas HTLV-1-associated myelopathy showed the most TCR clonal expansion, multiple sclerosis showed the least, with levels below those of healthy controls. No expanded-clone CDR3 amino acid sequence recurred across subjects, suggesting private TCR-beta repertoires.

This clonotype was detected many times. Its antigen is not identified. Synthesis of cDNA used 5'RACE (with 10-nucleotide random UMIs). TCRdb analysed the 5' RACE reads with MiXCR anew, one entry per CDR3 protein. The table has under 20,000 distinct CDR3 sequences, under 15% seen once; the top ten hold approximately 15%. This TCR derives from a man aged 55 to 69 with HTLV-1-associated myelopathy (HAM/TSP). The chain combines TRBV20-1 with TRBJ1-4; D possibly corresponds to TRBD1 (5 bases). Sequencing was done on a sample of PBMCs. The CDR3 loop is CSASPQTETNEKLFF. The DNA for the CDR3 is TGCAGTGCTAGCCCTCAGACAGAAACTAATGAAAAACTGTTTTTT.